This T cell receptor beta chain was obtained from a study of blood T cell repertoires in COVID-19. Germline values: CDR1 SQVTM, CDR2 ANQGSEA. This CDR3 contains 13 residues. V was pared by 7 bases and J by 3 bases, with 13 bases between. Produced via immunoSEQ multiplex PCR; TCRdb's table is partial and in-frame only. Counted here are tens of thousands of clones, around 67% occurring once; the ten biggest clones make up 3% to 4.5%. This receptor was obtained from a man between 65 and 85 years old with COVID-19, enrolled during active disease. The chain carries TRBV29-1 and TRBJ2-4; a possible D gene is TRBD2 (5 bases). The sample taken for sequencing was peripheral blood. Written as DNA, the CDR3 is TGCAGCGCACGGGAAGTAGGCAAAAACATTCAGTACTTC. Translation: CSAREVGKNIQYF. Together with reference TRBV29-1 and TRBJ2-4, the CDR3 gives the full variable domain: SAVISQKPSRDICQRGTSLTIQCQVDSQVTMMFWYRQQPGQSLTLIATANQGSEATYESGFVIDKFPISRPNLTFSTLTVSNMSPEDSSIYLCSAREVGKNIQYFGAGTRLSVL.